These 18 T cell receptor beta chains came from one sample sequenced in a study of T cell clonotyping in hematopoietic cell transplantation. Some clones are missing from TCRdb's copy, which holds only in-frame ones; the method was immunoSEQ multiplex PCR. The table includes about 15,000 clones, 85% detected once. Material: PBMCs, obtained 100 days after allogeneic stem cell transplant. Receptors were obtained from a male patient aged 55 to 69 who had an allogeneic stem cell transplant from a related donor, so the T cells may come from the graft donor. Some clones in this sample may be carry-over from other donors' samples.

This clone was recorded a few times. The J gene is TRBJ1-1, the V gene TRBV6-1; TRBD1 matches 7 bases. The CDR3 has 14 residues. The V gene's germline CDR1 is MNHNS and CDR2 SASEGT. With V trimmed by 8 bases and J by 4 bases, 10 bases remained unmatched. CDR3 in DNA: TGTGCCAGCGTCCTTGTAGGGGGCATCACTGAAGCTTTCTTT. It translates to CASVLVGGITEAFF.

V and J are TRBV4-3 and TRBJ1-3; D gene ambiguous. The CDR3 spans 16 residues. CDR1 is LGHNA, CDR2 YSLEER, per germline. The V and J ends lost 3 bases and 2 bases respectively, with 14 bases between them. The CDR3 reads CASSQGLKTPGNTIYF. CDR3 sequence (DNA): TGCGCCAGCAGCCAGGGCCTAAAGACTCCTGGAAACACCATATATTTT.

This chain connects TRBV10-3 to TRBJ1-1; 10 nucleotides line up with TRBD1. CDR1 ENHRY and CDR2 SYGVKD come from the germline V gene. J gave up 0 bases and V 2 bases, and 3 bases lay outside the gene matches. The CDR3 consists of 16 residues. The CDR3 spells CAISEPGQGLNTEAFF. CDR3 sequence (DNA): TGTGCCATCAGTGAGCCGGGACAGGGGTTGAACACTGAAGCTTTCTTT.

CDR3: CASSISARTSGNTIYF. CDR3 DNA sequence: TGTGCCAGTAGTATTTCAGCCAGGACCTCTGGAAACACCATATATTTT. The chain joins TRBV19 to TRBJ1-3; no clear D gene. The CDR3 length is 16 residues. CDR1 and CDR2 from the germline V gene are LNHDA and SQIVND (reference sequence). The V end was cut by 3 bases, the J end by 0 bases, with 12 bases between.

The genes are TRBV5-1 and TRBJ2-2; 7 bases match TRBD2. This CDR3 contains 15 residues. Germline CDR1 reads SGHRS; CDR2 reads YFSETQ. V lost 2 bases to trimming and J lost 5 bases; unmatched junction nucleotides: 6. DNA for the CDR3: TGCGCCAGCAGCTTTAGGATGGGAGGGACCGGGGAGCTGTTTTTT. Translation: CASSFRMGGTGELFF. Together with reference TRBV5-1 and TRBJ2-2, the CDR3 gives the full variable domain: KAGVTQTPRYLIKTRGQQVTLSCSPISGHRSVSWYQQTPGQGLQFLFEYFSETQRNKGNFPGRFSGRQFSNSRSEMNVSTLELGDSALYLCASSFRMGGTGELFFGEGSRLTVL.

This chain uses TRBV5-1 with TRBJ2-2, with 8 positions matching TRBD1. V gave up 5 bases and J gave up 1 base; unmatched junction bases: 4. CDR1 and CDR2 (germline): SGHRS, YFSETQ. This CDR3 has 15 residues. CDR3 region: CASSLQGVNTGELFF. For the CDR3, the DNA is TGCGCCAGCAGTTTACAGGGGGTGAACACCGGGGAGCTGTTTTTT.

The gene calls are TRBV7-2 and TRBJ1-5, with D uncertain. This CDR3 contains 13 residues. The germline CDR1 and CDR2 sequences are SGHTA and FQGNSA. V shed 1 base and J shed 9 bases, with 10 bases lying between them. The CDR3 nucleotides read TGTGCCAGCAGCTTAGAACTGGCAGGGCCCCAGCATTTT. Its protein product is CASSLELAGPQHF. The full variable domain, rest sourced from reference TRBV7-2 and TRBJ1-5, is GAGVSQSPSNKVTEKGKDVELRCDPISGHTALYWYRQSLGQGLEFLIYFQGNSAPDKSGLPSDRFSAERTGGSVSTLTIQRTQQEDSAVYLCASSLELAGPQHFGDGTRLSIL.

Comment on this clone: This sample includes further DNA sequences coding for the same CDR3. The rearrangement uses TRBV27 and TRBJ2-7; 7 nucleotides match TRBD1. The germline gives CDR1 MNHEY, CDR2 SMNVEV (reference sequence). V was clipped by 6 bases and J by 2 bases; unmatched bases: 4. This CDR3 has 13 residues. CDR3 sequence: CASRVTGTYEQYF. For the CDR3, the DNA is TGTGCCAGCAGAGTGACAGGGACCTACGAGCAGTACTTC.

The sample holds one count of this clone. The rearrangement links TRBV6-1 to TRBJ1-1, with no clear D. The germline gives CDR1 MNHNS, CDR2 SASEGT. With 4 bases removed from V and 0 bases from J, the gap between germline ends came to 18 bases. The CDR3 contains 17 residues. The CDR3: CASSVWTDVLMNTEAFF. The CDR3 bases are TGTGCCAGCAGTGTTTGGACCGACGTACTCATGAACACTGAAGCTTTCTTT.

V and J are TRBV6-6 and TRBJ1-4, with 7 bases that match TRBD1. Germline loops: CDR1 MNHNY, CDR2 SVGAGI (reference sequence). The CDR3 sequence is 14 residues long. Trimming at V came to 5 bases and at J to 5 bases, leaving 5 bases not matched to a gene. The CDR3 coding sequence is TGTGCCAGCAGTCCCGGGACAGAGAATGAAAAACTGTTTTTT. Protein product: CASSPGTENEKLFF.

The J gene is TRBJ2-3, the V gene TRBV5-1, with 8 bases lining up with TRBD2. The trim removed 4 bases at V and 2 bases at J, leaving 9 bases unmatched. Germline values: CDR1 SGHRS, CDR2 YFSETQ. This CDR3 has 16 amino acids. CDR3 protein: CASSPSGGLTTDTQYF. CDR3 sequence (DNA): TGCGCCAGCAGCCCGAGCGGGGGTTTAACCACAGATACGCAGTATTTT.

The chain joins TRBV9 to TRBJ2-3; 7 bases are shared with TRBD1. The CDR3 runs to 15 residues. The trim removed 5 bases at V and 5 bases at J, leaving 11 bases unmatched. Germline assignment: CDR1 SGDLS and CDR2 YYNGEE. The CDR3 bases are TGTGCCAGCAGGGGATCAGGGGGTATAGGAGATACGCAGTATTTT. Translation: CASRGSGGIGDTQYF.

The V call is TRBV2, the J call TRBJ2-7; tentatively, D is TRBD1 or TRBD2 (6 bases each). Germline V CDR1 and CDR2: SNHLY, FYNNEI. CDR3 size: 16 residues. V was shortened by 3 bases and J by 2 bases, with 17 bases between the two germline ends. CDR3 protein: CASSDSGVGAPYEQYF. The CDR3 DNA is TGTGCCAGCAGTGACTCGGGGGTGGGGGCTCCCTACGAGCAGTACTTC.

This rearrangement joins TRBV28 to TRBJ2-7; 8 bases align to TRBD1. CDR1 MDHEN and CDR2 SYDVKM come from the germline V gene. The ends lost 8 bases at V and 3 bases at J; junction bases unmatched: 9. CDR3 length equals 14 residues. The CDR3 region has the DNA TGTGCCAGCGTTCCGGGACAGGCCCTCTACGAGCAGTACTTC. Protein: CASVPGQALYEQYF.

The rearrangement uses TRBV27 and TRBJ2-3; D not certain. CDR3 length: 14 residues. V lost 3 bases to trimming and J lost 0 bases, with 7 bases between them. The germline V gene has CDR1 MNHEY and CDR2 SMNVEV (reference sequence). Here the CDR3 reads CASSFSTSTDTQYF. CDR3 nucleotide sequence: TGTGCCAGCAGTTTCTCTACTAGCACAGATACGCAGTATTTT.

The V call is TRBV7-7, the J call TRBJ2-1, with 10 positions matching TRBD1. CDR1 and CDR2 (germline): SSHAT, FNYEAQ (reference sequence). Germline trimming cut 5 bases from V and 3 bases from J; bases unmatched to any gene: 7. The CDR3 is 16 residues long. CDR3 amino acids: CASSPRTGGSYNEQFF. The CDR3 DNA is TGTGCCAGCAGCCCTAGGACAGGGGGAAGCTACAATGAGCAGTTCTTC.

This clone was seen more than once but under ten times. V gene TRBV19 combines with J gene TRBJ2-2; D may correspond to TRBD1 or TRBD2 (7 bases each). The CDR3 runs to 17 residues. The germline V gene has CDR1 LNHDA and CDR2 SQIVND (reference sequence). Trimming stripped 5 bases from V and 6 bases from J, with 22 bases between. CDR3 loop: CASSPERGQPGAGELFF. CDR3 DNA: TGTGCCAGTAGTCCAGAGCGGGGACAGCCGGGAGCCGGGGAGCTGTTTTTT.

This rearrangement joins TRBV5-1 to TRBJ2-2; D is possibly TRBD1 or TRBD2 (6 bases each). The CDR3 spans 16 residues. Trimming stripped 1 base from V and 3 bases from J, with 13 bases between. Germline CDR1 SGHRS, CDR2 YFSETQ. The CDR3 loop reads CASSLLGGADTGELFF. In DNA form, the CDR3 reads TGCGCCAGCAGCTTGCTGGGGGGCGCGGACACCGGGGAGCTGTTTTTT.